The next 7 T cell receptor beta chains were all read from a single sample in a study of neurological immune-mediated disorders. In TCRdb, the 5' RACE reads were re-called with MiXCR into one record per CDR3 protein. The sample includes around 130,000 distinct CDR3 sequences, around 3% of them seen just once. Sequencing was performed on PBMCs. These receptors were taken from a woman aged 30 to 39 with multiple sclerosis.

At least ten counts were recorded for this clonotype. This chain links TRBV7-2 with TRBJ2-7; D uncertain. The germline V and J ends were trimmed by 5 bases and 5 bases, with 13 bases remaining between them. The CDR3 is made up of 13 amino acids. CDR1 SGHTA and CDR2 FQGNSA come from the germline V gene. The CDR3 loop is CASSPPMINEQYF. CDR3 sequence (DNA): TGTGCCAGCAGCCCCCCAATGATAAACGAGCAGTACTTC.

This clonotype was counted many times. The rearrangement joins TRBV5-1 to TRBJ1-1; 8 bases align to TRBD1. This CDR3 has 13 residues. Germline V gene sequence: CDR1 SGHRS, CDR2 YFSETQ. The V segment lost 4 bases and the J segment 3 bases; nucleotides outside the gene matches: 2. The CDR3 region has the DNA TGCGCCAGCAGCAAGGGACAGGACACTGAAGCTTTCTTT. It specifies CASSKGQDTEAFF.

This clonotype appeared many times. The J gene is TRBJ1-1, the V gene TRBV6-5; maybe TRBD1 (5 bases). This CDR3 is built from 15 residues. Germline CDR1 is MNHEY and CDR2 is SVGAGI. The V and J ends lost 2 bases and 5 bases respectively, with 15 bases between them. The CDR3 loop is CASSYLIGDGTEAFF. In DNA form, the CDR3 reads TGTGCCAGCAGTTACCTTATAGGGGACGGGACTGAAGCTTTCTTT.

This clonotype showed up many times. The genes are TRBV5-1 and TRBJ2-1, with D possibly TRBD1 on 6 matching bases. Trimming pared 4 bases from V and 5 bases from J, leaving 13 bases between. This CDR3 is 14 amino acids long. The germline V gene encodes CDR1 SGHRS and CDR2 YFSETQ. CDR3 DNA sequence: TGCGCCAGCAGCAGCACAGGGAGCCACAATGAGCAGTTCTTC. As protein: CASSSTGSHNEQFF.

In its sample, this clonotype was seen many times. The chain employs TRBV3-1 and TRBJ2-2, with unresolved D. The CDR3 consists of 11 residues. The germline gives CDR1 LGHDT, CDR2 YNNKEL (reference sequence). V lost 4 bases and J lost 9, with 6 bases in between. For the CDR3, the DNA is TGTGCCAGCAGCCGGGTCCGGGAGCTGTTTTTT. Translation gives CASSRVRELFF.

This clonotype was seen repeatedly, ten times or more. The DNA of the CDR3 is TGCAGTGCTAGTAGAGCGGAAAGTTCCACAGATACGCAGTATTTT. Translating it yields CSASRAESSTDTQYF. V is TRBV20-1 and J is TRBJ2-3; D perhaps matches TRBD2 (5 bases). CDR3 length: 15 amino acids. Trimming removed 3 bases at V and 2 bases at J, with 15 bases between. Germline loops: CDR1 DFQATT, CDR2 SNEGSKA (reference sequence).

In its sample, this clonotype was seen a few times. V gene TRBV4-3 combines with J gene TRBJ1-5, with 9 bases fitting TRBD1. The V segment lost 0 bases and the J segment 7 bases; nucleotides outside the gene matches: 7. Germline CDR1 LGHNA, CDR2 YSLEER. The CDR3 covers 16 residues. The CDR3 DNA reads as TGCGCCAGCAGCCAAGAGGTGGGACAGGGAGGCCAGCCCCAGCATTTT. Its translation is CASSQEVGQGGQPQHF.